What follows are 21 T cell receptor beta chains derived from one specimen sequenced in a study of identical twins. One entry per CDR3 protein, called by TCRdb with MiXCR from the 5' RACE reads. Counted here are 690,000 or so distinct CDR3 sequences, 8% to 9% occurring once; the ten biggest clones make up 0.85% to 1%. The same sample was also used in a study of yellow fever vaccine responses in identical twins.

The specimen was PBMCs. The origin of the receptors is a woman aged 18-29 years in good health.

The table lists this clonotype with a few counts. The chain is built from TRBV20-1 and TRBJ1-2, with unresolved D. The CDR3 has 13 residues. CDR1 and CDR2 (germline): DFQATT, SNEGSKA (reference sequence). Trimming removed 5 bases from V and 0 bases from J, with 10 bases in between. CDR3 sequence reads: CSAPVPTNYGYTF. CDR3 coding DNA: TGCAGTGCTCCTGTTCCCACTAACTATGGCTACACCTTC.

This clonotype has ten or more counts. The gene calls are TRBV3-1 and TRBJ2-5; TRBD2 matches 8 bases. The germline gives CDR1 LGHDT, CDR2 YNNKEL (reference sequence). The CDR3 has 16 amino acids. V lost 3 bases to trimming and J lost 7 bases; unmatched junction nucleotides: 13. CDR3 in DNA: TGTGCCAGCAGCCACACGGGACTAGATGGGGCTGGGACCCAGTACTTC. This sequence encodes CASSHTGLDGAGTQYF.

The rearrangement joins TRBV29-1 to TRBJ2-7; possible D gene TRBD2, 5 bases. CDR3 length: 12 residues. Between the trimmed V and J ends, which lost 3 bases and 7 bases, there was a span of 13 bases. The germline gives CDR1 SQVTM, CDR2 ANQGSEA. The CDR3 DNA reads as TGCAGCGTTGATAGGAAGCCGGGGGAGCAGTACTTC. It specifies CSVDRKPGEQYF.

This clonotype was found a few times. CDR3 in amino acids: CASSFQGAGANVLTF. Here the CDR3 DNA reads TGTGCCAGCAGTTTCCAGGGGGCTGGGGCCAACGTCCTGACTTTC. This rearrangement joins TRBV12-3 or TRBV12-4 to TRBJ2-6, with 7 bases lining up with TRBD1. J lost 2 bases, V lost 3 bases, and 1 base had no gene match. There are 15 residues in the CDR3.

CDR3 bases: TGTGCCAGCAGCCAGGATGGGGGAGAGACTCACAATGAGCAGTTCTTC. Protein sequence: CASSQDGGETHNEQFF. V is TRBV5-6 and J is TRBJ2-1; D is perhaps TRBD1 or TRBD2 (5 bases each). The CDR3 extends over 16 amino acids. Germline lookup yields CDR1 SGHDT and CDR2 YYEEEE. V was shortened by 4 bases and J by 5 bases, with 19 bases between the two germline ends. Full variable domain (outside the CDR3, taken from reference TRBV5-6 and TRBJ2-1): DAGVTQSPTHLIKTRGQQVTLRCSPKSGHDTVSWYQQALGQGPQFIFQYYEEEERQRGNFPDRFSGHQFPNYSSELNVNALLLGDSALYLCASSQDGGETHNEQFFGPGTRLTVL.

The rearrangement uses TRBV6-1 and TRBJ2-7; TRBD2 is a possible D gene (6 bases). CDR1 and CDR2 (germline): MNHNS, SASEGT. Trimming shortened V by 4 bases and J by 4 bases, and 17 bases separated the two germline ends. The length of the CDR3 is 15 residues. CDR3 residues: CASSVGGTGWYEQYF. DNA of the CDR3: TGTGCCAGCAGTGTCGGGGGTACAGGTTGGTACGAGCAGTACTTC.

This clonotype has more than one count but fewer than ten. The CDR3 sequence is CASSLLREGEQFF. CDR3 nucleotides: TGTGCCAGCAGCTTACTGCGGGAAGGTGAGCAGTTCTTC. This chain links TRBV7-2 with TRBJ2-1, with a tentative D call TRBD2 (6 bases). Trimming pared 2 bases from V and 9 bases from J, leaving 11 bases between. The germline V gene encodes CDR1 SGHTA and CDR2 FQGNSA. This CDR3 spans 13 amino acids.

This chain joins TRBV20-1 and TRBJ1-4; 8 bases agree with TRBD1. This CDR3 is built from 16 residues. Germline V gene lookup returns CDR1 DFQATT and CDR2 SNEGSKA (reference sequence). V trimming: 0 bases; J trimming: 3 bases; junction bases outside the gene matches: 6. This CDR3 is CSARDHGTGPNEKLFF. DNA for the CDR3: TGCAGTGCTAGAGATCATGGGACAGGCCCTAATGAAAAACTGTTTTTT.

The chain combines TRBV29-1 with TRBJ2-1, with 7 bases aligning to TRBD2. The CDR3 totals 15 residues. From germline, CDR1 is SQVTM and CDR2 ANQGSEA. The V gene end was trimmed by 1 base and the J gene end by 2 bases; junction bases not matched to a gene: 5. CDR3 DNA sequence: TGCAGCGTTGAAGTGATGGCGGGGGCCTACAATGAGCAGTTCTTC. Its translation is CSVEVMAGAYNEQFF.

This clonotype was seen more than once but under ten times. The chain has TRBV11-1 and TRBJ1-1; TRBD1 agrees at 12 bases. CDR1 SGHAT and CDR2 FQDESV come from the germline V gene (reference sequence). CDR3 length equals 18 residues. The trim removed 1 base at V and 1 base at J, leaving 7 bases unmatched. The CDR3: CASSLGAGTGGKNTEAFF. CDR3 sequence (DNA): TGTGCCAGCAGCTTAGGGGCCGGGACAGGGGGCAAGAACACTGAAGCTTTCTTT.

This clonotype was picked up many times. This chain joins TRBV24-1 and TRBJ2-7, with 12 bases fitting TRBD1. Germline assignment: CDR1 KGHDR and CDR2 SFDVKD. The CDR3 has 16 amino acids. The ends lost 3 bases at V and 2 bases at J; junction bases unmatched: 4. The DNA for the CDR3 is TGTGCCACCAGTGATCCGGGGACAGGGGGCACCTACGAGCAGTACTTC. Protein: CATSDPGTGGTYEQYF.

This clonotype was seen a single time. This chain's CDR3 is CASSPSQDSFNEQFF. The CDR3 DNA reads TGTGCCAGCTCACCGAGTCAGGATTCCTTTAATGAGCAGTTCTTC. V and J are TRBV18 and TRBJ2-1, with no clear D. The CDR3 loop spans 15 amino acids. The germline V gene encodes CDR1 KGHSH and CDR2 LQKENI. V shed 3 bases and J shed 7 bases, with 16 bases lying between them.

This clonotype was seen more than once but under ten times. The chain is built from TRBV5-1 and TRBJ2-1, with 16 bases fitting TRBD2. The junction had 15 bases not matched to a gene; V was cut back by 2 bases and J by 4 bases. CDR3 size: 21 residues. Germline values: CDR1 SGHRS, CDR2 YFSETQ. For the CDR3, the DNA is TGCGCCAGCAGCTTACGCGGTGTAGGGACTAGCGGGGGGGCGAATTACAATGAGCAGTTCTTC. It translates to CASSLRGVGTSGGANYNEQFF.

In this sample, this clonotype turned up a few times. V is TRBV9 and J is TRBJ2-7, with D perhaps being TRBD1 or TRBD2 (5 bases each). CDR1 is SGDLS, CDR2 YYNGEE, per germline. This CDR3 is 13 amino acids long. V was clipped by 2 bases and J by 5 bases, with 11 bases between them. The CDR3 sequence is CASSVGAWDEQYF. The CDR3 DNA reads as TGTGCCAGCAGCGTCGGGGCCTGGGACGAGCAGTACTTC.

This clonotype showed up just a few times. CDR3 sequence reads: CSAREQGRYEQYF. CDR3 DNA sequence: TGCAGTGCTAGAGAACAGGGCCGCTACGAGCAGTACTTC. The rearrangement joins TRBV20-1 to TRBJ2-7, with D perhaps matching TRBD1 (6 bases). V was pared by 0 bases and J by 3 bases, with 9 bases between. Germline CDR1 and CDR2: DFQATT and SNEGSKA (reference sequence). The CDR3 loop spans 13 amino acids.

Only a few counts were recorded for this clonotype. The J gene is TRBJ2-1, the V gene TRBV12-3 or TRBV12-4, with TRBD2 matching over 8 bases. V lost 7 bases to trimming and J lost 8 bases; unmatched junction nucleotides: 16. The CDR3 is 16 residues long. As DNA, the CDR3 is TGTGCCAGCATCAACCCTTCCCGGGGGGGCCTAGATGAGCAGTTCTTC. It translates to CASINPSRGGLDEQFF.

This clonotype was observed many times. This chain links TRBV7-9 with TRBJ2-1, with D possibly being TRBD1 (6 bases). V dropped 1 base and J dropped 8 bases, with 18 bases sitting between them. This CDR3 comprises 16 residues. Germline V gene data show CDR1 as SEHNR and CDR2 as FQNEAQ (reference sequence). The CDR3: CASSLGDRSGGDEQFF. DNA for the CDR3: TGTGCCAGCAGCTTAGGTGACAGGAGCGGCGGCGATGAGCAGTTCTTC.

This clonotype appeared a few times. The genes are TRBV28 and TRBJ2-7; 7 bases fit TRBD2. Germline trimming cut 6 bases from V and 6 bases from J; bases unmatched to any gene: 11. The CDR3 runs 14 residues. The germline gives CDR1 MDHEN, CDR2 SYDVKM. The CDR3 DNA sequence: TGTGCCAGCAGCCTAATCTCTAGCGGAGTCGAGCAGTACTTC. Amino acid sequence: CASSLISSGVEQYF.

This clonotype was detected ten times or more. The rearrangement links TRBV12-3 or TRBV12-4 to TRBJ2-3; 9 nucleotides line up with TRBD1. CDR3 size: 15 residues. Trimming at V came to 3 bases and at J to 5 bases, leaving 6 bases not matched to a gene. CDR3 bases: TGTGCCAGCAGTTTCGGACAGGGGAGGAGAGATACGCAGTATTTT. This codes for CASSFGQGRRDTQYF.

This clonotype was counted a few times. The chain couples TRBV7-9 to TRBJ2-2, with D uncertain. This CDR3 comprises 12 residues. The V gene's germline CDR1 is SEHNR and CDR2 FQNEAQ (reference sequence). The V end lost 2 bases, the J end lost 9 bases, and 7 bases lay between the germline ends. The CDR3 region is CASSLSARELFF. In nucleotides, the CDR3 is TGTGCCAGCAGCTTATCGGCGAGGGAGCTGTTTTTT.

This chain links TRBV4-3 with TRBJ2-2; TRBD1 matches 10 bases. The CDR3 contains 16 residues. V shed 0 bases, J shed 6 bases, and the junction held 4 bases outside the gene matches. Germline V gene sequence: CDR1 LGHNA, CDR2 YSLEER. The CDR3 nucleotides are TGCGCCAGCAGCCAAGATTGGGACAGGGGTCCCGGGGAGCTGTTTTTT. Translated: CASSQDWDRGPGELFF.